Sequencing of this TCR beta chain was carried out in a study of T cell repertoires in cytomegalovirus infection. For the study at large: CMV infection together with matching HLA type was indicated by public TCR beta signatures. General study results and limits: Carriers of CMV plus the relevant HLA were identified by cumulative public TCR beta family frequency.

V was trimmed by 2 bases and J by 4 bases, leaving 12 bases between them. CDR1 is SGHTA, CDR2 FQGNSA, per germline. The CDR3 has 14 amino acids. In TCRdb, the reads were re-called with MiXCR into one record per CDR3 protein. The sample lists tens of thousands of distinct CDR3 sequences, over 3.5% occurring once. This clonotype was observed at least ten times. What it binds is not known. The receptor was isolated from a human donor in good health (CMV status not recorded). Some clones in this sample may be carry-over from other donors' samples. The sample consisted of PBMCs. This rearrangement joins TRBV7-2 to TRBJ2-7, with D unclear. Written as DNA, the CDR3 is TGTGCCAGCAGCTTACGACCTGGCCAGTACGAGCAGTACTTC. Residues: CASSLRPGQYEQYF.